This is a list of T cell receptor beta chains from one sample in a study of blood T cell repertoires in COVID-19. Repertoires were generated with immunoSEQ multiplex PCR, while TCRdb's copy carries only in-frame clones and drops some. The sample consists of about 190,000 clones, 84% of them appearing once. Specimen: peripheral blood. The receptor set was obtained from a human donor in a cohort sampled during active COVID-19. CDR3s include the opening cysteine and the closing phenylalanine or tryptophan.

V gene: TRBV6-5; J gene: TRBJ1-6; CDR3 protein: CASSYGQGINSPLHF
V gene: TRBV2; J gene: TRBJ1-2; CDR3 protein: CASKTQGASGYTF
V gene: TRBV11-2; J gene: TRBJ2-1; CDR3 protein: CASTPGLPVYEQFF
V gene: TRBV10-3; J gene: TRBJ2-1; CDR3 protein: CATGASGTRIHEQFF
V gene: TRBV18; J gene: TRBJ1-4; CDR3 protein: CASSPSGSSNEKLFF
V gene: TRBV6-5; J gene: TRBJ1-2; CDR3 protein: CASSPRTGATGYTF
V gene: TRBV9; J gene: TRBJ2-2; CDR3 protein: CASSPQLTGDTGELFF
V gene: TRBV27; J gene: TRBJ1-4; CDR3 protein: CASSLSRGLEKLFF
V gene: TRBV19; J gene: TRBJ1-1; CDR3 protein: CATSKVSGTEAFF
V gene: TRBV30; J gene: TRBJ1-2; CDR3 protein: CAWNAGGRTLSYYGYTF
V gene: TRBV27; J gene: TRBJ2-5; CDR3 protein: CASSLSRQKETQYF
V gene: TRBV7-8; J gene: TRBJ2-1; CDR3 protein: CASSAGWGTGTNSYNEQFF
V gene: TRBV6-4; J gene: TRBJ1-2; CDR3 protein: CASRAQGGYGYTF
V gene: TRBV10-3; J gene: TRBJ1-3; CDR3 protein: CAISESGGSGNTIYF
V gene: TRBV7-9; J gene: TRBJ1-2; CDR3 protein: CASTMGQDGYTF
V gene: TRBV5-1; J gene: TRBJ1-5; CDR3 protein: CASSLDGNQPQHF
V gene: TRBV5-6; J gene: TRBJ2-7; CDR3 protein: CASSLGVSYEQYF
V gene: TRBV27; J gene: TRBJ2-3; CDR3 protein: CASRRDRVRNTDTQYF
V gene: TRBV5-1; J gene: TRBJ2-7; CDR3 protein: CASSLQVGTAYEQYF
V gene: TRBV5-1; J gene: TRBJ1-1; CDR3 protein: CASSLFGAEAFF
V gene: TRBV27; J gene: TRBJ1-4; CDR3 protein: CASSTRGANEKLFF
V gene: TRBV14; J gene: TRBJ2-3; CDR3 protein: CASSQDVGGDQYF
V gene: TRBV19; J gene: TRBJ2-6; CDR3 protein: CASRDRGRGSGANVLTF
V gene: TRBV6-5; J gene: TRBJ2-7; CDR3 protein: CASRRVDTSYEQYF
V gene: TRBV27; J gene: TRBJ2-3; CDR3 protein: CASSLTSSGDTQYF
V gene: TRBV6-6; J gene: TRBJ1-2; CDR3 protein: CASSGTGSAQYGYTF
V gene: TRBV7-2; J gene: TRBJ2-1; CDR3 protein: CASSLAHGSAYEQFF
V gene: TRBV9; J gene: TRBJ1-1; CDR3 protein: CASSVGEAEAFF
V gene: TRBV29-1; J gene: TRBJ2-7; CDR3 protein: CSVSGLAPRSSYEQYF
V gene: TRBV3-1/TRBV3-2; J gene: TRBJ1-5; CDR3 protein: CASSHTGGGYSNQPQHF
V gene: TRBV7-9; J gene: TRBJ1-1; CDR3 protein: CASSRSRDTEAFF
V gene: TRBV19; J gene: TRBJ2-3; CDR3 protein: CASSTTKQGFDMTDTQYF
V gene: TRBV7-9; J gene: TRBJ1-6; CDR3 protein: CAGGDNYNSPLHF
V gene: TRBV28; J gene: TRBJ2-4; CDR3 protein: CASSLPGAKNIQYF
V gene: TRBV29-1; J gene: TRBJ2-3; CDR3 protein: CSGQGWTSTDTQYF